This is a list of T cell receptor beta chains from one sample in a study of CD8 T cells in Susac syndrome. TCRdb reprocessed the immunoSEQ multiplex PCR reads via MiXCR and lists one record per CDR3 protein. The sample includes 150,000 to 190,000 distinct CDR3 sequences, 95% seen only once; the top ten take approximately 0.15%. Sequencing was performed on CD8+ T cells from PBMCs. All receptors derive from a human donor with multiple sclerosis. Both conserved end residues are part of each CDR3. The D gene is left open where the match is weak. Clone size is not always given. Where it is, it says once, few, many or a class for expanded clones.

j_call v_call clone_size d_call cdr3_aa cdr3_nt
TRBJ2-7 TRBV20-1 - - CSASGQESYEQYF TGCAGTGCTAGCGGGCAGGAGTCCTACGAGCAGTACTTC
TRBJ2-1 TRBV27 - - CASTSSSYNEQFF TGTGCCAGCACATCCAGCTCCTACAATGAGCAGTTCTTC
TRBJ2-7 TRBV2 once - CASRGGTGNEQYF TGTGCCAGCAGGGGGGGGACAGGCAACGAGCAGTACTTC
TRBJ2-3 TRBV18 - - CASSPLPGEDTQYF TGTGCCAGCTCACCACTTCCGGGTGAAGATACGCAGTATTTT
TRBJ2-1 TRBV7-2 - TRBD1 CASSLDRGQLSYNEQFF TGTGCCAGCAGCCTGGACAGGGGGCAATTGTCCTACAATGAGCAGTTCTTC
TRBJ2-1 TRBV5-6 - - CASSWGRIGEQFF TGTGCCAGCAGCTGGGGCAGAATCGGTGAGCAGTTCTTC
TRBJ1-2 TRBV7-9 once - CASGDTNYGYTF TGTGCCAGTGGGGACACCAACTATGGCTACACCTTC
TRBJ2-7 TRBV20-1 - - CSARDYGGSYEQYF TGCAGTGCTAGAGATTATGGAGGCTCCTACGAGCAGTACTTC
TRBJ1-2 TRBV7-9 - - CASSLADAGNYGYTF TGTGCCAGCAGCTTAGCGGACGCGGGGAACTATGGCTACACCTTC
TRBJ2-5 TRBV18 - - CASSPRDLREGQYF TGTGCCAGCTCACCACGGGACCTGAGGGAAGGCCAGTACTTC
TRBJ2-7 TRBV20-1 - - CSVADSTYEQYF TGCAGTGTGGCGGATTCCACCTACGAGCAGTACTTC
TRBJ2-1 TRBV7-9 few - CASSLDSNEQFF TGTGCCAGCAGTCTAGACAGCAATGAGCAGTTCTTC
TRBJ2-3 TRBV2 - - CASREGMDTQYF TGTGCCAGCAGGGAGGGTATGGATACGCAGTATTTT